These 21 T cell receptor beta chains were all obtained from the same sample, sequenced in a study of cytomegalovirus exposure and HLA in healthy donors. The PCR used 60 Vbeta and 13 Jbeta primers. The method was immunoSEQ multiplex PCR; TCRdb's version includes in-frame clones alone and lacks a portion of them. The repertoire has about 180,000 clones, around 80% of them found once; the top ten carry less than 1.5%. The sequencing input was PBMCs. The receptors stem from a man between 18 and 29 years old in good health and CMV-seronegative.

This chain links TRBV12-2 with TRBJ2-5; TRBD2, the table's D call, lacks a check against the DNA. TRBV12-2 is a known pseudogene. The CDR3 is made up of 20 amino acids. The CDR3 bases are TGTGCAAGTCGCTTAGCGTGGATGAAGACACTCAGCGGGAGCGGAGAGACCCAGTACTTC. It codes for CASRLAWMKTLSGSGETQYF.

The J gene is TRBJ2-5, the V gene TRBV6-6; 9 nucleotides align to TRBD2. The CDR3 runs 16 residues. V was clipped by 2 bases and J by 4 bases; unmatched bases: 8. CDR1 is MNHNY and CDR2 is SVGAGI in the germline V gene (reference sequence). The CDR3 loop is CASSYVQAGGLETQYF. CDR3 coding DNA: TGTGCCAGCAGTTACGTTCAGGCGGGGGGGCTAGAGACCCAGTACTTC.

The chain is built from TRBV10-3 and TRBJ1-2; 9 bases fit TRBD1. This CDR3 is built from 15 residues. V shed 6 bases and J 5 bases; nucleotides not matched to a gene: 10. CDR1 is ENHRY and CDR2 is SYGVKD in the germline V gene. CDR3 sequence (DNA): TGTGCCATCAGCCCCTCCGACAGGGGGGAGTATGGCTACACCTTC. Residues: CAISPSDRGEYGYTF.

This chain links TRBV11-2 with TRBJ2-7; possibly TRBD1 for D (5 bases). The germline V gene has CDR1 SGHAT and CDR2 FQNNGV. This CDR3 has 17 residues. Trimming pared 1 base from V and 0 bases from J, leaving 16 bases between. CDR3 loop: CASSLAFPTGYSYEQYF. The CDR3 DNA reads as TGTGCCAGCAGCTTAGCATTTCCCACAGGATACTCCTACGAGCAGTACTTC.

V is TRBV9 and J is TRBJ2-1; D possibly corresponds to TRBD2 (6 bases). V shed 0 bases and J shed 4 bases, with 14 bases lying between them. The CDR3 is 16 residues long. CDR1 and CDR2 from the germline V gene are SGDLS and YYNGEE. The CDR3, as DNA: TGTGCCAGCAGCGTAGTGGGGACTGGCAAATACAATGAGCAGTTCTTC. It specifies CASSVVGTGKYNEQFF.

The gene calls are TRBV7-9 and TRBJ2-5; TRBD1 matches 7 bases. The CDR3 has 14 amino acids. Germline CDR1 and CDR2: SEHNR and FQNEAQ (reference sequence). The V gene end was trimmed by 6 bases and the J gene end by 4 bases; junction bases not matched to a gene: 8. DNA of the CDR3: TGTGCCAGCAGTTTCCCAGGGGGAGCAGAGACCCAGTACTTC. Its protein product is CASSFPGGAETQYF.

The chain couples TRBV27 to TRBJ2-7; a weak D match, TRBD1 (6 bases). CDR1 and CDR2 from the germline V gene are MNHEY and SMNVEV (reference sequence). The V end lost 5 bases, the J end lost 3 bases, and 20 bases lay between the germline ends. This CDR3 region has 16 residues. This CDR3 reads CASSPLTYRAGYEQYF. The CDR3, as DNA: TGTGCCAGCAGTCCGCTCACATACAGGGCGGGCTACGAGCAGTACTTC.

The chain links TRBV7-8 to TRBJ1-3; maybe TRBD1 (5 bases). The germline V gene encodes CDR1 SGHVS and CDR2 FQNEAQ. The CDR3 length is 16 residues. Trimming removed 6 bases from V and 0 bases from J, with 15 bases in between. DNA of the CDR3: TGTGCCAGCAGAGGCGACAGCCTTCCCTCTGGAAACACCATATATTTT. This sequence encodes CASRGDSLPSGNTIYF.

This clone was counted only a few times. The V call is TRBV6-5, the J call TRBJ2-7; TRBD2 might be the D (6 bases). The CDR3 is made up of 15 amino acids. V was shortened by 6 bases and J by 7 bases, with 22 bases between the two germline ends. Germline assignment: CDR1 MNHEY and CDR2 SVGAGI. The CDR3 nucleotides read TGTGCCAGCAGGGTCGACGCAGCGGGTCTCCGGGAGCAGTACTTC. This encodes CASRVDAAGLREQYF.

This chain connects TRBV7-8 to TRBJ1-1, with 7 bases aligning to TRBD1. The CDR3 sequence is 16 residues long. Germline CDR1 and CDR2: SGHVS and FQNEAQ. V trimming: 5 bases; J trimming: 3 bases; junction bases outside the gene matches: 12. The CDR3 loop reads CASSPLQGPGYTEAFF. DNA for the CDR3: TGTGCCAGCAGCCCGCTACAGGGGCCCGGCTACACTGAAGCTTTCTTT.

The chain is built from TRBV7-9 and TRBJ2-1; TRBD1 aligns across 7 bases. V dropped 6 bases and J dropped 7; count of bases not matched to a gene: 3. The CDR3 length is 12 residues. Germline assignment: CDR1 SEHNR and CDR2 FQNEAQ (reference sequence). The CDR3 is CASSSRGNEQFF. The CDR3 DNA follows: TGTGCCAGCAGTTCCAGGGGGAATGAGCAGTTCTTC.

The chain recombines TRBV6-1 with TRBJ1-1, with 8 bases matching TRBD1. This CDR3 is built from 15 residues. The V and J ends lost 8 bases and 1 base, in that order; junction bases with no gene match: 9. Germline CDR1 and CDR2: MNHNS and SASEGT. As DNA, the CDR3 is TGTGCCAGCTTAAACTACGGGACAGGGAACACTGAAGCTTTCTTT. Protein sequence: CASLNYGTGNTEAFF.

The rearrangement joins TRBV5-1 to TRBJ1-1, with 8 bases lining up with TRBD1. Germline assignment: CDR1 SGHRS and CDR2 YFSETQ. CDR3 size: 16 residues. The junction had 5 bases not matched to a gene; V was cut back by 0 bases and J by 1 base. The CDR3 loop is CASSLVGQGTNTEAFF. The DNA for the CDR3 is TGCGCCAGCAGCTTGGTCGGACAGGGAACGAACACTGAAGCTTTCTTT.

J is TRBJ2-3 and V is TRBV27; 7 bases are shared with TRBD2. The CDR3 consists of 15 residues. Per the germline V gene, CDR1 is MNHEY and CDR2 is SMNVEV (reference sequence). Trimming cost V 5 bases and J 5 bases; bases outside gene matches: 10. The DNA for the CDR3 is TGTGCCAGCAGTCTTATTACGGGGGGAGTAGATACGCAGTATTTT. Translating gives CASSLITGGVDTQYF.

This chain joins TRBV6-4 and TRBJ2-1; unclear D gene. Germline V gene sequence: CDR1 MRHNA, CDR2 SNTAGT. CDR3 length: 13 amino acids. Trimming left V 6 bases short and J 0 bases short, with 6 bases between. This CDR3 reads CASSHYSYNEQFF. The CDR3 nucleotides are TGTGCCAGCAGCCACTACTCCTACAATGAGCAGTTCTTC.

The genes are TRBV28 and TRBJ1-3, with D unresolved. This CDR3 has 15 residues. CDR1 and CDR2 (germline): MDHEN, SYDVKM. Trimming took 5 bases from V and 0 from J, leaving 11 bases between them. CDR3 in amino acids: CASSTAATSGNTIYF. The CDR3 region has the DNA TGTGCCAGCAGTACGGCGGCGACCTCTGGAAACACCATATATTTT.

The genes are TRBV18 and TRBJ1-5; TRBD1 is a possible D gene (6 bases). Trimming took off 3 bases at V and 7 bases at J, with 16 bases between the two ends. Per germline, CDR1 KGHSH and CDR2 LQKENI. This CDR3 contains 15 residues. The CDR3 region is CASSPFPGDNQPQHF. In nucleotides, the CDR3 is TGTGCCAGCTCACCCTTTCCAGGGGATAACCAGCCCCAGCATTTT. Looking up the rest from reference TRBV18 and TRBJ1-5 gives the full variable domain: NAGVMQNPRHLVRRRGQEARLRCSPMKGHSHVYWYRQLPEEGLKFMVYLQKENIIDESGMPKERFSAEFPKEGPSILRIQQVVRGDSAAYFCASSPFPGDNQPQHFGDGTRLSIL.

V and J are TRBV6-5 and TRBJ2-2; perhaps TRBD1 as D (6 bases). The CDR3 is made up of 14 amino acids. Per germline, CDR1 MNHEY and CDR2 SVGAGI. Trimming took 7 bases from V and 5 from J, leaving 14 bases between them. The CDR3 DNA reads as TGTGCCAGCATAAAAAACAGGGCAACCGGGGAGCTGTTTTTT. Protein product: CASIKNRATGELFF.

Regarding this clone: The conserved closing phenylalanine or tryptophan is absent in this CDR3, likely reflecting a read error. The V and J genes are TRBV18 and TRBJ1-5; TRBD1 is a possible D gene (6 bases). Germline V lookup: CDR1 KGHSH, CDR2 LQKENI. V lost 2 bases and J lost 6, with 14 bases in between. CDR3 length: 15 residues. CDR3 residues: CASSPEGVHTQPQHS. CDR3 nucleotide sequence: TGTGCCAGCTCACCAGAGGGGGTGCACACTCAGCCCCAGCATTCT.

The chain has TRBV18 and TRBJ1-2, with a tentative D call TRBD1 (6 bases). Germline loops: CDR1 KGHSH, CDR2 LQKENI. This CDR3 is built from 15 residues. Trimming removed 3 bases at V and 1 base at J, with 12 bases between. CDR3 sequence (DNA): TGTGCCAGCTCACCTCCGGACAGAGTTAACTATGGCTACACCTTC. The encoded protein is CASSPPDRVNYGYTF.

The chain uses TRBV7-3 and TRBJ2-1, with TRBD2 matching over 9 bases. Germline V CDR1 and CDR2: SGHTA, FQGTGA. With V trimmed by 5 bases and J by 5 bases, 7 bases remained unmatched. The CDR3 covers 15 residues. This CDR3 is CASSPYSGGDNEQFF. The CDR3 nucleotides are TGTGCCAGCAGCCCCTATAGCGGGGGTGACAATGAGCAGTTCTTC.